This TCR beta chain was documented in a study of CD8 T cells in ankylosing spondylitis. TCRdb re-derived calls from the 5' RACE reads in MiXCR, one entry per CDR3 protein. The sample lists under 450,000 distinct CDR3 sequences, 20% occurring once. The CDR3 has 15 amino acids. The V segment lost 7 bases and the J segment 9 bases; nucleotides outside the gene matches: 11. In this sample, this clonotype turned up a few times. The J gene is TRBJ2-1, the V gene TRBV12-3 or TRBV12-4; 11 bases line up with TRBD2. Material for sequencing was blood, either unsorted or a sorted T cell fraction (not recorded which). This clonotype originated in a male donor with ankylosing spondylitis or in good health (not recorded which). This chain's CDR3 is CASTLLAGGRGEQFF. The CDR3 bases are TGTGCCAGCACCCTCCTAGCGGGGGGTCGGGGTGAGCAGTTCTTC.